This T cell receptor beta chain was sequenced in a study of cytomegalovirus exposure and HLA in healthy donors. Study outcomes and limitations: The authors reported that TCR beta sequences could predict HLA-A and HLA-B alleles. These predictions were accurate for most subjects in the first cohort. A few chains tied to CMV proved CMV antigen-specific in vitro.

Primers: 60 Vbeta forward and 13 Jbeta reverse. Clones were read by immunoSEQ multiplex PCR, and TCRdb kept only the in-frame ones, dropping some. The sample records just over 80,000 clones, roughly 79% being singletons. The CDR3 has 14 residues. Germline V CDR1 and CDR2: PRHDT, FYEKMQ (reference sequence). Trimming left V 5 bases short and J 4 bases short, with 11 bases between. With respect to this clone: Its antigen is unknown.

The receptor comes from a man aged 18 to 30 in good health and CMV-seropositive. This chain joins TRBV13 and TRBJ2-2; D gene ambiguous. Source material: PBMCs. The CDR3 DNA reads TGTGCCAGCAGCCCCTATGGAGCCACCGGGGAGCTGTTTTTT. This codes for CASSPYGATGELFF.